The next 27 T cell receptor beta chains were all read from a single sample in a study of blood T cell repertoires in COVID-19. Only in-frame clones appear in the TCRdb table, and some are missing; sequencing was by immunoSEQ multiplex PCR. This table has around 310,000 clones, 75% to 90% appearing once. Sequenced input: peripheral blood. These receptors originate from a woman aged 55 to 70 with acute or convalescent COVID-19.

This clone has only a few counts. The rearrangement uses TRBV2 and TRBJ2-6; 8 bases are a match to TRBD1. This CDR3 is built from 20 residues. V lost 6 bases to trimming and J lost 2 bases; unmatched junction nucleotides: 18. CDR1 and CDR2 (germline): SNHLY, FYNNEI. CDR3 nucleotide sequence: TGTGCCAGCAGCCCACACCCCCGGACAGGGAAGCTTACTGGGGCCAACGTCCTGACTTTC. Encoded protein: CASSPHPRTGKLTGANVLTF.

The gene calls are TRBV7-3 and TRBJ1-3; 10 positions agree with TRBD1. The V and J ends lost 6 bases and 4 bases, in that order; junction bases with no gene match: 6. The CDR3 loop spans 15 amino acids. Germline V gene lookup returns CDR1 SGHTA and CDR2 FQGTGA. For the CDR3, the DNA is TGTGCCAGCAGTCTCGACAGGGGGCAAGGAAACACCATATATTTT. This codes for CASSLDRGQGNTIYF.

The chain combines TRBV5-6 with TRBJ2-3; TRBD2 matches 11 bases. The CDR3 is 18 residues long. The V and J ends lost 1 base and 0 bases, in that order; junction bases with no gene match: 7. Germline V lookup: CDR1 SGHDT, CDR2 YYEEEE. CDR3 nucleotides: TGTGCCAGCAGCTTGATTACTAGCGGGAGCTCTAGCACAGATACGCAGTATTTT. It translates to CASSLITSGSSSTDTQYF. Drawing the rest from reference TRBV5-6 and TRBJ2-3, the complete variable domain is DAGVTQSPTHLIKTRGQQVTLRCSPKSGHDTVSWYQQALGQGPQFIFQYYEEEERQRGNFPDRFSGHQFPNYSSELNVNALLLGDSALYLCASSLITSGSSSTDTQYFGPGTRLTVL.

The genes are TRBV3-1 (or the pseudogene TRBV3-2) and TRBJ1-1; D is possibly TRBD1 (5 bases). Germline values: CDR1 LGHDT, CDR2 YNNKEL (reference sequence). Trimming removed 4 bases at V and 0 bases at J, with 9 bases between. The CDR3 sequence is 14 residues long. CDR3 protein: CASSLGQLNTEAFF. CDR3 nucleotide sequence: TGTGCCAGCAGCCTTGGACAACTGAACACTGAAGCTTTCTTT.

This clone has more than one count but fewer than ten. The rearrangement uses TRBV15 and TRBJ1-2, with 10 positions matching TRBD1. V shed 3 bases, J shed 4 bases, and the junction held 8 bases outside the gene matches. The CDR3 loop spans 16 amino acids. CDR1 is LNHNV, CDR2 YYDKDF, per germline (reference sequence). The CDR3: CATSRADRGPRYGYTF. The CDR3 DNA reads TGTGCCACCAGCAGGGCCGACAGGGGGCCTCGCTATGGCTACACCTTC.

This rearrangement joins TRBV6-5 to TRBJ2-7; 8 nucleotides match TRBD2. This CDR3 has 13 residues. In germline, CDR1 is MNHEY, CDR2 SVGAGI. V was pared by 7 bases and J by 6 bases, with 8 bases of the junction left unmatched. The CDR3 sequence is CASNTGLEREQYF. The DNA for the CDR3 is TGTGCCAGCAACACGGGACTAGAACGCGAGCAGTACTTC.

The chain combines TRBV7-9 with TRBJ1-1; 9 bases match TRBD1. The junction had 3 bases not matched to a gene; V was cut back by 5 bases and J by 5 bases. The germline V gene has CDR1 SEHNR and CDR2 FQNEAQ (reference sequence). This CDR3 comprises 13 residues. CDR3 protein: CASSPTGGTEAFF. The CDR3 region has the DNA TGTGCCAGCAGCCCGACAGGGGGGACTGAAGCTTTCTTT.

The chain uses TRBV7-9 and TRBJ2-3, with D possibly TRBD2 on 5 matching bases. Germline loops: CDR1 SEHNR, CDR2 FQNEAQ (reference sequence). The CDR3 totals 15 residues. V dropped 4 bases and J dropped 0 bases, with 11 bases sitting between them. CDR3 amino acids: CASSSGLLSTDTQYF. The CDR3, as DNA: TGTGCCAGCAGCTCAGGACTCCTCAGCACAGATACGCAGTATTTT.

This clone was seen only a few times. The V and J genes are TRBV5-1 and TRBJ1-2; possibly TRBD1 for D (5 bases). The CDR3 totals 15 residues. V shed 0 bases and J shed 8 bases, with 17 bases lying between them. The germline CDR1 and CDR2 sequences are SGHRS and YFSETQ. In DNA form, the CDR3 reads TGCGCCAGCAGCTTGGAGGCCAGGGTAGTTGAGGGCTACACCTTC. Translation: CASSLEARVVEGYTF.

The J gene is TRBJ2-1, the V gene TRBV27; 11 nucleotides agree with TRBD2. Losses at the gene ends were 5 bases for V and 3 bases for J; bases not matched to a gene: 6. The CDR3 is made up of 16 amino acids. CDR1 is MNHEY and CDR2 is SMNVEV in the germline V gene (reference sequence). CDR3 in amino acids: CASSPTSGRNYNEQFF. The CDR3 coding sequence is TGTGCCAGCAGTCCCACTAGCGGGAGAAACTACAATGAGCAGTTCTTC.

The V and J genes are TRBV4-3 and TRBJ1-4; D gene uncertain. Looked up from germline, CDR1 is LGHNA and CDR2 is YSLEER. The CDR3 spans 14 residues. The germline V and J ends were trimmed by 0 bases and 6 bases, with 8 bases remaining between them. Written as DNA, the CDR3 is TGCGCCAGCAGCCAAGATGGGCGTTATGAAAAACTGTTTTTT. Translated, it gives CASSQDGRYEKLFF.

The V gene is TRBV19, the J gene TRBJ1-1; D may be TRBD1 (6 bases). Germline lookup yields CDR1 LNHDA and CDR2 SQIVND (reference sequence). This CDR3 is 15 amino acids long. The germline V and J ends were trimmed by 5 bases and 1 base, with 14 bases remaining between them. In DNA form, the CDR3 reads TGTGCCAGTAGTCCCGGGACAAGACCGAACACTGAAGCTTTCTTT. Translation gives CASSPGTRPNTEAFF. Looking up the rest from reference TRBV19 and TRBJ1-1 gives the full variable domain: DGGITQSPKYLFRKEGQNVTLSCEQNLNHDAMYWYRQDPGQGLRLIYYSQIVNDFQKGDIAEGYSVSREKKESFPLTVTSAQKNPTAFYLCASSPGTRPNTEAFFGQGTRLTVV.

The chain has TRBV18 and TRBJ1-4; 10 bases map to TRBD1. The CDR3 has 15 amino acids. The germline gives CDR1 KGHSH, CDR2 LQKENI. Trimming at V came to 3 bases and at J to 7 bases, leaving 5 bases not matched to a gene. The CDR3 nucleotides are TGTGCCAGCTCACCGTCCGGGACAGGGGTTGAAAAACTGTTTTTT. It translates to CASSPSGTGVEKLFF.

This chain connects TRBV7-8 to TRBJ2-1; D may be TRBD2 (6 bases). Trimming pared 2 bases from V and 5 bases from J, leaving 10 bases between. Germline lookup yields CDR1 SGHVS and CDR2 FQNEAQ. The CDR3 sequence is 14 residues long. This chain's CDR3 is CASSLTSYHNEQFF. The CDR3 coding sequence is TGTGCCAGCAGCTTAACTAGCTACCACAATGAGCAGTTCTTC.

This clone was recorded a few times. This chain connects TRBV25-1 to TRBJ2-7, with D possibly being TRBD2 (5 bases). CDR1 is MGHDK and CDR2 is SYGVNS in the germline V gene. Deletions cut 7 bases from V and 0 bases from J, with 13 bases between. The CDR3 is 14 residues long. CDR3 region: CASTSPGSSYEQYF. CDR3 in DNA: TGTGCCAGCACCTCGCCGGGGAGCTCCTACGAGCAGTACTTC.

CDR3 sequence: CASSTTGPSSRETQYF. CDR3 bases: TGTGCCAGCAGCACCACAGGGCCATCCTCTAGGGAGACCCAGTACTTC. The chain carries TRBV7-3 and TRBJ2-5; the D gene is possibly TRBD1 (6 bases). Germline V CDR1 and CDR2: SGHTA, FQGTGA. V lost 5 bases and J 5 bases, leaving 21 bases between the germline ends. The CDR3 is made up of 16 amino acids.

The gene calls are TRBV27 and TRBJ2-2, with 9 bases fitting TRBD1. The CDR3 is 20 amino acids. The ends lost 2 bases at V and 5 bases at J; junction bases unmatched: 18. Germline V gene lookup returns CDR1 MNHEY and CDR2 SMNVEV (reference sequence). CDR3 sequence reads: CASSLLGFISGTGLTGELFF. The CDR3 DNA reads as TGTGCCAGCAGTTTACTAGGTTTTATCTCCGGGACAGGGTTAACCGGGGAGCTGTTTTTT.

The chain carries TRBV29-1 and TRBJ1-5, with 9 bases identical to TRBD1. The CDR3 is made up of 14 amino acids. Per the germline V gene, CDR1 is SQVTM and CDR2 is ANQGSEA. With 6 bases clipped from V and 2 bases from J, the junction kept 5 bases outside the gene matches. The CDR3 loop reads CSVGTGSGNQPQHF. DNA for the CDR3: TGCAGCGTCGGGACAGGGTCGGGCAATCAGCCCCAGCATTTT.

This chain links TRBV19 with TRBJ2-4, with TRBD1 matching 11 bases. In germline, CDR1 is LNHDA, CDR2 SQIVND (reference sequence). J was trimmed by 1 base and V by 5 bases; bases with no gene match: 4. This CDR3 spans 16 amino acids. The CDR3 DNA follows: TGTGCCAGTAGTGTCGGACAGGGGGCGGCCAAAAACATTCAGTACTTC. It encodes CASSVGQGAAKNIQYF.

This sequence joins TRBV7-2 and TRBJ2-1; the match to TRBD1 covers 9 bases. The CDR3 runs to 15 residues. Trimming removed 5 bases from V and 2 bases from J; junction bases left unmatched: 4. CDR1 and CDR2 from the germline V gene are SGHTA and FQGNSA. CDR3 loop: CASSPDRGTYNEQFF. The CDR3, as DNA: TGTGCCAGCAGCCCGGACAGGGGCACCTACAATGAGCAGTTCTTC.

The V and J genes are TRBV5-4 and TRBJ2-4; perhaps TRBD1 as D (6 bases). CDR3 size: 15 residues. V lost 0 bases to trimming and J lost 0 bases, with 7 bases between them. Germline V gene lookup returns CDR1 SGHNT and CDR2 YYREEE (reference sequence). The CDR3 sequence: CASSLAGVAKNIQYF. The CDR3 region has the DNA TGTGCCAGCAGCTTGGCAGGGGTAGCCAAAAACATTCAGTACTTC.

CDR3 nucleotide sequence: TGTGCCAGCAGGCGGGAGAGTACGGGGAGAAATGAGCAGTTCTTC. Translating it yields CASRRESTGRNEQFF. The chain carries TRBV6-4 and TRBJ2-1, with TRBD2 identical over 7 bases. J lost 7 bases, V lost 6 bases, and 12 bases had no gene match. CDR1 is MRHNA and CDR2 is SNTAGT in the germline V gene. The CDR3 is 15 residues long.

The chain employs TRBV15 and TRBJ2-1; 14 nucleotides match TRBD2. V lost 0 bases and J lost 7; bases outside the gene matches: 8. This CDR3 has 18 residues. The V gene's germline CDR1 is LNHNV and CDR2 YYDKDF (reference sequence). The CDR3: CATSRDRLAGGPRNEQFF. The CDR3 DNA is TGTGCCACCAGCAGAGACCGACTAGCGGGAGGGCCGCGGAATGAGCAGTTCTTC. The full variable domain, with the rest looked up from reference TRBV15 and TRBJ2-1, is DAMVIQNPRYQVTQFGKPVTLSCSQTLNHNVMYWYQQKSSQAPKLLFHYYDKDFNNEADTPDNFQSRRPNTSFCFLDIRSPGLGDTAMYLCATSRDRLAGGPRNEQFFGPGTRLTVL.

The CDR3: CASSLEAGPLYGYTF. The CDR3 DNA follows: TGTGCCAGCAGCTTGGAGGCAGGGCCCCTCTATGGCTACACCTTC. The chain couples TRBV5-6 to TRBJ1-2; tentatively, D is TRBD1 (5 bases). The CDR3 length is 15 residues. Germline V gene data show CDR1 as SGHDT and CDR2 as YYEEEE. V dropped 0 bases and J dropped 4 bases, with 13 bases sitting between them.

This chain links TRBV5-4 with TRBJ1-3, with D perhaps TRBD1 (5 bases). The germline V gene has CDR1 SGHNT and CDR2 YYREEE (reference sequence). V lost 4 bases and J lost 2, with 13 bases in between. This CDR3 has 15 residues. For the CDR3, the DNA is TGTGCCAGCAGCGCATGGCAGGGTACTGGAAACACCATATATTTT. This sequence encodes CASSAWQGTGNTIYF.

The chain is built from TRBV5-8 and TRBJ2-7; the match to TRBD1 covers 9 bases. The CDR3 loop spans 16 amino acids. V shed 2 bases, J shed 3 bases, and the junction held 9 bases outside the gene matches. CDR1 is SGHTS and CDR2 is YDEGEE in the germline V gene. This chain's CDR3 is CASSFYGTGSFYEQYF. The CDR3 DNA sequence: TGTGCCAGCAGCTTTTACGGGACAGGGAGTTTCTACGAGCAGTACTTC. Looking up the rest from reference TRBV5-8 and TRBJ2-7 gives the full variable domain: EAGVTQSPTHLIKTRGQQATLRCSPISGHTSVYWYQQALGLGLQFLLWYDEGEERNRGNFPPRFSGRQFPNYSSELNVNALELEDSALYLCASSFYGTGSFYEQYFGPGTRLTVT.

The CDR3 spells CASSPKTTGPYNSPLHF. Here the CDR3 DNA reads TGTGCCAGCAGCCCAAAGACGACAGGGCCCTATAATTCACCCCTCCACTTT. This chain joins TRBV7-9 and TRBJ1-6; 7 nucleotides align to TRBD1. The CDR3 loop spans 17 amino acids. Germline V lookup: CDR1 SEHNR, CDR2 FQNEAQ (reference sequence). The trim removed 5 bases at V and 2 bases at J, leaving 9 bases unmatched.